The source of this T cell receptor beta chain is a study of radiotherapy plus CTLA-4 blockade in lung cancer. Turning to the study itself: Objective response rate was roughly 19%; disease control rate, around 31%.

Measured with immunoSEQ multiplex PCR; TCRdb has only the in-frame clones, and not every one. The profile shows about 60,000 clones, about four fifths of them singletons. Remarks on this clone: Its antigen is unidentified.

Study-level findings and limits: Early blood T cell clone dynamics, with interferon-beta, were reported to best predict response. Following radiotherapy plus ipilimumab, tumor-derived TCR clones expanded in the blood.

The CDR3 has 17 residues. Germline-derived CDR1 and CDR2 are MNHEY and SMNVEV (reference sequence). V shed 3 bases, J shed 6 bases, and the junction held 12 bases outside the gene matches. Focal radiation was given together with CTLA-4 blockade (ipilimumab) to patients with chemo-refractory metastatic non-small-cell lung cancer. The TCR comes from a human donor with non-small cell lung cancer who had a partial response to radiotherapy plus ipilimumab. The sample here was peripheral blood, taken from a patient treated with radiotherapy plus ipilimumab. The chain employs TRBV27 and TRBJ2-3; 10 bases match TRBD2. CDR3 loop: CASSLVGLAGDSDTQYF. For the CDR3, the DNA is TGTGCCAGCAGTTTGGTAGGCCTAGCGGGAGATTCTGATACGCAGTATTTT.